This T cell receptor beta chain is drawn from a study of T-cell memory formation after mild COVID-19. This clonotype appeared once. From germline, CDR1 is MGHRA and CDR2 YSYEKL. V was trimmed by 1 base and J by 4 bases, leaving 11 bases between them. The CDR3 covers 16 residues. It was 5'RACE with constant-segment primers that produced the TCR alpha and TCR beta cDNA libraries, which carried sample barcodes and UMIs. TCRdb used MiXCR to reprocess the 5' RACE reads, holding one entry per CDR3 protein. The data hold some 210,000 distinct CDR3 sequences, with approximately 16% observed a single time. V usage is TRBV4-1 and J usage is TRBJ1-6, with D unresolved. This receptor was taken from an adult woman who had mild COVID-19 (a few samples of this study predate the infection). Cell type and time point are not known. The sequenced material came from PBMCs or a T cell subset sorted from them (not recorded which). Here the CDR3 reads CASSQGRIFYNSPLHF. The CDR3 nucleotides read TGCGCCAGCAGCCAAGGACGAATTTTTTATAATTCACCCCTCCACTTT.